These 30 T cell receptor beta chains share one sample of origin, sequenced in a study of blood T cell repertoires in COVID-19. The repertoire was sequenced with immunoSEQ multiplex PCR; TCRdb's copy has only in-frame clones and lacks some. The sample holds about 300,000 clones, approximately 89% seen once. Sequencing was carried out using peripheral blood. These receptors originate from a woman younger than 45 with COVID-19, enrolled during active disease.

This clone was counted a single time. This chain links TRBV12-5 with TRBJ1-5; 7 nucleotides line up with TRBD1. This CDR3 has 14 amino acids. The V and J ends lost 5 bases and 4 bases, in that order; junction bases with no gene match: 5. The germline gives CDR1 LGHNT, CDR2 FRNRAP. The CDR3 sequence is CASGLGGPNQPQHF. In nucleotides, the CDR3 is TGTGCTAGTGGTCTAGGGGGCCCAAATCAGCCCCAGCATTTT.

V usage is TRBV5-1 and J usage is TRBJ1-6; 8 bases match TRBD1. The germline V gene has CDR1 SGHRS and CDR2 YFSETQ. V was clipped by 4 bases and J by 0 bases; unmatched bases: 6. The CDR3 has 17 amino acids. CDR3 sequence reads: CASSQGQEYSYNSPLHF. CDR3 nucleotide sequence: TGCGCCAGCAGCCAGGGACAGGAGTACTCCTATAATTCACCCCTCCACTTT.

V usage is TRBV18 and J usage is TRBJ2-7; TRBD1 matches 7 bases. The CDR3 contains 13 residues. Trimming at V came to 5 bases and at J to 8 bases, leaving 9 bases not matched to a gene. Germline V gives CDR1 KGHSH, CDR2 LQKENI. The CDR3 DNA follows: TGTGCCAGCTCAGGCCGGGACAGAGAAAAGCAGTACTTC. Protein sequence: CASSGRDREKQYF.

V usage is TRBV15 and J usage is TRBJ2-2, with 7 bases that match TRBD2. The trim removed 1 base at V and 2 bases at J, leaving 4 bases unmatched. This CDR3 has 16 amino acids. CDR1 and CDR2 (germline): LNHNV, YYDKDF (reference sequence). CDR3 DNA: TGTGCCACCAGCAGAGTTCGGGGGGTCAACACCGGGGAGCTGTTTTTT. Translated, it gives CATSRVRGVNTGELFF.

The chain links TRBV7-3 to TRBJ2-1; 10 bases map to TRBD1. With 0 bases clipped from V and 10 bases from J, the junction kept 9 bases outside the gene matches. The CDR3 has 16 amino acids. CDR1 is SGHTA and CDR2 is FQGTGA in the germline V gene. CDR3 DNA sequence: TGTGCCAGCAGCTTAACGTCCCGGGACAGGGGTTACGAGCAGTTCTTC. It translates to CASSLTSRDRGYEQFF. The full variable domain, completed using reference TRBV7-3 and TRBJ2-1, is GAGVSQTPSNKVTEKGKYVELRCDPISGHTALYWYRQSLGQGPEFLIYFQGTGAADDSGLPNDRFFAVRPEGSVSTLKIQRTERGDSAVYLCASSLTSRDRGYEQFFGPGTRLTVL.

The V and J genes are TRBV27 and TRBJ1-6; D call uncertain. Germline assignment: CDR1 MNHEY and CDR2 SMNVEV (reference sequence). The CDR3 spans 12 residues. Trimming left V 7 bases short and J 7 bases short, with 8 bases between. The CDR3 coding sequence is TGTGCCAGCAAAAGAGAGAATTCACCCCTCCACTTT. It is translated as CASKRENSPLHF.

This chain connects TRBV7-9 to TRBJ1-4, with 8 nucleotides matching TRBD1. The CDR3 spans 15 residues. The J segment lost 7 bases and the V segment lost 5 bases, leaving 9 bases of the junction unmatched. Germline-derived CDR1 and CDR2 are SEHNR and FQNEAQ (reference sequence). CDR3 coding DNA: TGTGCCAGCAGCCGACCTCGCGGACAGGGTGAAAAACTGTTTTTT. Its translation is CASSRPRGQGEKLFF.

CDR3 sequence (DNA): TGTGCCAGCAGTTTTACAGGGAACGAGCAGTACTTC. As protein: CASSFTGNEQYF. The V call is TRBV6-5, the J call TRBJ2-7; D might be TRBD1 (6 bases). CDR1 and CDR2 (germline): MNHEY, SVGAGI. V lost 4 bases to trimming and J lost 5 bases, with 9 bases between them. CDR3 length: 12 amino acids.

The V and J genes are TRBV2 and TRBJ2-7, with 12 bases lining up with TRBD2. Looked up from germline, CDR1 is SNHLY and CDR2 is FYNNEI. The CDR3 loop spans 16 amino acids. V lost 4 bases, J lost 2 bases, and 6 bases stayed unmatched. The CDR3 DNA reads TGTGCCAGCAGTGGAGGACTAGCGGGGATAACCTACGAGCAGTACTTC. It specifies CASSGGLAGITYEQYF.

The CDR3 nucleotides are TGTGCCAGCAGTTACGAGGCGGTCAACTATGGCTACACCTTC. Amino acid sequence: CASSYEAVNYGYTF. This chain links TRBV6-6 with TRBJ1-2; D unclear. The CDR3 runs to 14 residues. V was shortened by 2 bases and J by 2 bases, with 9 bases between the two germline ends. The germline CDR1 and CDR2 sequences are MNHNY and SVGAGI (reference sequence).

This chain connects TRBV6-1 to TRBJ1-3; D possibly corresponds to TRBD1 (5 bases). This CDR3 comprises 14 residues. Germline values: CDR1 MNHNS, CDR2 SASEGT. V lost 3 bases and J 6 bases, leaving 12 bases between the germline ends. The CDR3 protein is CASSDLGGENTIYF. The CDR3 nucleotides read TGTGCCAGCAGTGATTTAGGAGGGGAAAACACCATATATTTT.

The V and J genes are TRBV11-2 and TRBJ2-6; D is perhaps TRBD1 (5 bases). Per germline, CDR1 SGHAT and CDR2 FQNNGV. This CDR3 has 13 amino acids. Trimming took 7 bases from V and 4 from J, leaving 8 bases between them. The CDR3 coding sequence is TGTGCCAGCACCCCAGGGGGGGCCAACGTCCTGACTTTC. This translates into CASTPGGANVLTF.

J is TRBJ2-7 and V is TRBV5-1; 10 bases agree with TRBD1. CDR1 is SGHRS and CDR2 is YFSETQ in the germline V gene. This CDR3 is 13 amino acids long. Trimming took 3 bases from V and 6 from J; bases not matched to a gene: 3. The DNA for the CDR3 is TGCGCCAGCAGCTGGACAGGGGGGTCCGAGCAGTACTTC. Amino acid sequence: CASSWTGGSEQYF.

This rearrangement joins TRBV3-1 (or the pseudogene TRBV3-2) to TRBJ2-5; 10 bases match TRBD2. Trimming at V came to 4 bases and at J to 3 bases, leaving 2 bases not matched to a gene. The germline gives CDR1 LGHDT, CDR2 YNNKEL (reference sequence). The CDR3 spans 14 residues. In DNA, the CDR3 is TGTGCCAGCAGCCCTAGCGGGAGCGAAGAGACCCAGTACTTC. It yields the protein CASSPSGSEETQYF.

V gene TRBV19 combines with J gene TRBJ1-2, with D perhaps matching TRBD1 (6 bases). Germline V gene sequence: CDR1 LNHDA, CDR2 SQIVND (reference sequence). The CDR3 extends over 14 amino acids. V lost 3 bases, J lost 6 bases, and 14 bases lay in between. CDR3 sequence: CASSIPGQKDGYTF. In nucleotides, the CDR3 is TGTGCCAGTAGTATCCCAGGACAGAAGGATGGCTACACCTTC.

The rearrangement links TRBV19 to TRBJ1-4; maybe TRBD1 (6 bases). Trimming took 4 bases from V and 2 from J, leaving 14 bases between them. The CDR3 is made up of 16 amino acids. CDR1 and CDR2 from the germline V gene are LNHDA and SQIVND (reference sequence). CDR3 region: CASSTRAGATNEKLFF. The CDR3 nucleotides read TGTGCCAGTAGTACTCGGGCGGGGGCGACTAATGAAAAACTGTTTTTT. The full variable domain, completed using reference TRBV19 and TRBJ1-4, is DGGITQSPKYLFRKEGQNVTLSCEQNLNHDAMYWYRQDPGQGLRLIYYSQIVNDFQKGDIAEGYSVSREKKESFPLTVTSAQKNPTAFYLCASSTRAGATNEKLFFGSGTQLSVL.

This chain joins TRBV5-1 and TRBJ2-3; 12 nucleotides line up with TRBD2. The germline gives CDR1 SGHRS, CDR2 YFSETQ. With 4 bases clipped from V and 2 bases from J, the junction kept 5 bases outside the gene matches. This CDR3 is 16 amino acids long. The CDR3 region is CASSIRLAGDTDTQYF. CDR3 DNA: TGCGCCAGCAGCATCAGACTAGCGGGAGACACAGATACGCAGTATTTT.

This clone was seen only a few times. CDR3 nucleotide sequence: TGTGCCAGCAGTCTTTCAGGGGAGACCCAGTACTTC. Translation gives CASSLSGETQYF. The chain couples TRBV27 to TRBJ2-5, with TRBD1 as a possible D gene (5 bases). Trimming took 5 bases from V and 5 from J, leaving 9 bases between them. CDR3 length: 12 residues. Germline CDR1 reads MNHEY; CDR2 reads SMNVEV (reference sequence).

The J gene is TRBJ1-5, the V gene TRBV19; TRBD1 is a possible D gene (6 bases). Between the trimmed V and J ends, which lost 7 bases and 7 bases, there was a span of 11 bases. This CDR3 contains 12 residues. Germline CDR1 and CDR2: LNHDA and SQIVND (reference sequence). CDR3 protein: CASTSGVQPQHF. In DNA form, the CDR3 reads TGTGCCAGTACCTCAGGGGTACAGCCCCAGCATTTT.

The chain is built from TRBV11-3 and TRBJ2-7; D remains unclear. The germline V gene encodes CDR1 SGHNT and CDR2 YENEEA. The CDR3 contains 13 residues. Trimming removed 1 base at V and 2 bases at J, with 6 bases between. The CDR3 protein is CASSLGTTYEQYF. The CDR3 DNA sequence: TGTGCCAGCAGCTTAGGTACTACCTACGAGCAGTACTTC.

The gene calls are TRBV2 and TRBJ2-5; no reliable D call. The CDR3 consists of 15 residues. V was pared by 2 bases and J by 1 base, with 11 bases between. From germline, CDR1 is SNHLY and CDR2 FYNNEI. CDR3 nucleotides: TGTGCCAGCAGTGAAATTTGGGCAGTCCAAGAGACCCAGTACTTC. The encoded protein is CASSEIWAVQETQYF. Variable domain in full (rest from reference TRBV2 and TRBJ2-5): EPEVTQTPSHQVTQMGQEVILRCVPISNHLYFYWYRQILGQKVEFLVSFYNNEISEKSEIFDDQFSVERPDGSNFTLKIRSTKLEDSAMYFCASSEIWAVQETQYFGPGTRLLVL.

V is TRBV6-2 or TRBV6-3 and J is TRBJ1-2; TRBD1 might be the D (5 bases). Trimming stripped 4 bases from V and 13 bases from J, with 16 bases between. The CDR3 is 12 residues long. Looked up from germline, CDR1 is MNHEY and CDR2 is SVGEGT. The CDR3 DNA sequence: TGTGCCAGCAGTTCCGCCGCGGAGGGGTCCACCTTC. This sequence encodes CASSSAAEGSTF.

For this clone: Possible read error: a much larger clone is one base away. The chain recombines TRBV27 with TRBJ2-5; tentatively, D is TRBD1 (6 bases). Germline loops: CDR1 MNHEY, CDR2 SMNVEV (reference sequence). Trimming shortened V by 6 bases and J by 1 base, and 9 bases separated the two germline ends. This CDR3 is 13 amino acids long. CDR3 sequence reads: CASSRTVQETQYF. CDR3 coding DNA: TGTGCCAGCAGCCGGACAGTCCAAGAGACCCAGTACTTC.

The rearrangement links TRBV11-2 to TRBJ2-7; 8 nucleotides match TRBD1. V lost 4 bases to trimming and J lost 3 bases; unmatched junction nucleotides: 2. CDR3 size: 13 residues. Looked up from germline, CDR1 is SGHAT and CDR2 is FQNNGV. The CDR3 loop reads CASSYGQGYEQYF. The DNA of the CDR3 is TGTGCCAGCAGCTACGGACAGGGCTACGAGCAGTACTTC.

J is TRBJ2-5 and V is TRBV29-1; 7 positions agree with TRBD1. V lost 1 base to trimming and J lost 2 bases; unmatched junction nucleotides: 16. The CDR3 covers 18 residues. CDR1 is SQVTM and CDR2 is ANQGSEA in the germline V gene. The CDR3, as DNA: TGCAGCGTTGAAGTCCGGACAGGTGTATTGGGGAATCAAGAGACCCAGTACTTC. It translates to CSVEVRTGVLGNQETQYF.

V and J are TRBV19 and TRBJ2-3; the D gene is possibly TRBD1 (6 bases). The CDR3 contains 16 residues. Trimming pared 5 bases from V and 2 bases from J, leaving 17 bases between. Germline-derived CDR1 and CDR2 are LNHDA and SQIVND (reference sequence). CDR3 sequence: CASSHPYRELTDTQYF. CDR3 coding DNA: TGTGCCAGTAGTCACCCCTACAGGGAGCTCACAGATACGCAGTATTTT.

Remarks on this clone: Other DNA sequences in this sample translate to the same CDR3. The chain has TRBV5-4 and TRBJ1-1; D might be TRBD1 (6 bases). The V end lost 2 bases, the J end lost 5 bases, and 10 bases lay between the germline ends. This CDR3 has 13 amino acids. Germline V gives CDR1 SGHNT, CDR2 YYREEE (reference sequence). The CDR3: CASSLQGGTEAFF. The CDR3 DNA sequence: TGTGCCAGCAGCTTACAGGGAGGGACTGAAGCTTTCTTT.

The CDR3 region is CASSPGGSKINQPQHF. DNA for the CDR3: TGCGCCAGCAGCCCGGGAGGTTCTAAGATCAATCAGCCCCAGCATTTT. The chain has TRBV5-1 and TRBJ1-5; D call uncertain. The CDR3 runs to 16 residues. The germline V gene encodes CDR1 SGHRS and CDR2 YFSETQ. The V gene lost 4 bases and the J gene lost 3 bases, with 17 bases spanning the gap.

This chain links TRBV4-2 with TRBJ2-3, with 10 bases lining up with TRBD2. CDR1 LGHNA and CDR2 YNFKEQ come from the germline V gene. Unmatched junction bases numbered 12, after V lost 7 bases and J lost 2 bases. This CDR3 has 17 amino acids. The CDR3 reads CASIPEGSGGDTDTQYF. CDR3 bases: TGTGCCAGCATCCCTGAAGGAAGCGGGGGGGACACAGATACGCAGTATTTT.

This clone has more than one count but fewer than ten. The chain is built from TRBV18 and TRBJ1-3; D possibly corresponds to TRBD1 (6 bases). CDR1 is KGHSH, CDR2 LQKENI, per germline. The CDR3 runs to 14 residues. Trimming left V 5 bases short and J 4 bases short, with 12 bases between. The CDR3 loop reads CASSTIRGGNTIYF. The CDR3 DNA reads as TGTGCCAGCTCAACGATCAGGGGAGGAAACACCATATATTTT.